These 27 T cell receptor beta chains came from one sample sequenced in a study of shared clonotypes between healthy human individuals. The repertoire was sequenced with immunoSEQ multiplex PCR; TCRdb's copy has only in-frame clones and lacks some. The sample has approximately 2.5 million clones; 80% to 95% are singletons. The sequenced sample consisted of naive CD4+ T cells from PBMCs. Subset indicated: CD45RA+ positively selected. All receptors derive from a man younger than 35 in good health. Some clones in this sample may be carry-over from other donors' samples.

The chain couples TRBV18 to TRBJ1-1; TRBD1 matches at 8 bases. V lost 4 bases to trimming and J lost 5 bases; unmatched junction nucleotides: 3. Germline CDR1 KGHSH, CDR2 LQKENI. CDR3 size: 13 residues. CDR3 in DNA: TGTGCCAGCTCACAGGACAGGGAAACTGAAGCTTTCTTT. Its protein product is CASSQDRETEAFF.

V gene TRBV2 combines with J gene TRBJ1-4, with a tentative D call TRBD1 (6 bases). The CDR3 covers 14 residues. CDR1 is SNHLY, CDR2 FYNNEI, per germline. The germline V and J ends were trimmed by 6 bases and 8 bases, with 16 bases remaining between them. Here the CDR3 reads CASSPRQEREKLFF. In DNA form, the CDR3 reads TGTGCCAGCAGCCCACGACAGGAAAGGGAAAAACTGTTTTTT.

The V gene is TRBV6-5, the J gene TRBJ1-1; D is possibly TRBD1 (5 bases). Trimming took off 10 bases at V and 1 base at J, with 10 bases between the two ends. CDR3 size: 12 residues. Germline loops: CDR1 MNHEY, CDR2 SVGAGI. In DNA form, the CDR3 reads TGTGCCATAAAAGGGACGAACACTGAAGCTTTCTTT. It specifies CAIKGTNTEAFF.

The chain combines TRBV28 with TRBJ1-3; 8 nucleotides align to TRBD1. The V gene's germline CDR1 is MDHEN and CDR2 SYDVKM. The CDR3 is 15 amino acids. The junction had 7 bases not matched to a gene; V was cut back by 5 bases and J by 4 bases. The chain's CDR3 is CASSTRTGSGNTIYF. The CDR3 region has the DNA TGTGCCAGCAGTACCCGGACAGGGTCCGGAAACACCATATATTTT.

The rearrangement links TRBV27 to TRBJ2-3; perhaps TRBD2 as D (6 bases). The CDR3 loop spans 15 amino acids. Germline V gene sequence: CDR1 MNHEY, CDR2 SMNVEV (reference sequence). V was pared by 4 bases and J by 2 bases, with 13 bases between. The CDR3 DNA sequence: TGTGCCAGCAGTTCCCCAGCGGGCATCACAGATACGCAGTATTTT. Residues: CASSSPAGITDTQYF.

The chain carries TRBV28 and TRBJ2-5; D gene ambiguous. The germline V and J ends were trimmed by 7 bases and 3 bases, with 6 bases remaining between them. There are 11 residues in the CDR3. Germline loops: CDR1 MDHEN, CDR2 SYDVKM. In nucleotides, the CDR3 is TGTGCCAGCACCCAAGAAGAGACCCAGTACTTC. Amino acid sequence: CASTQEETQYF.

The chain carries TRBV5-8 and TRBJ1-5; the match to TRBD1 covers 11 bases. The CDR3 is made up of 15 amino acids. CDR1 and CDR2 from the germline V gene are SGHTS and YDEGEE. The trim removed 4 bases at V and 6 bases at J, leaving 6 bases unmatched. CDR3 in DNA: TGTGCCAGCAGCGCAGGACAGGGGGCGATTCAGCCCCAGCATTTT. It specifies CASSAGQGAIQPQHF.

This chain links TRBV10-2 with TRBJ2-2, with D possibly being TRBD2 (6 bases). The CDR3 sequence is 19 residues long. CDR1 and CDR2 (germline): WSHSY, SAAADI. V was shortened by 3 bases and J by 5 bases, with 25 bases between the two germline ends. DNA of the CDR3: TGCGCCAGCAGTGATATCGGGGAGGTCAGGGACGGATGGACCGGGGAGCTGTTTTTT. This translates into CASSDIGEVRDGWTGELFF.

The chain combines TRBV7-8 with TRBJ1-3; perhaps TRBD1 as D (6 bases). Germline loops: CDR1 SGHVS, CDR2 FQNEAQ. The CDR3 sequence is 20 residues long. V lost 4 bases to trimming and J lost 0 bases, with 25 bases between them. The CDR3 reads CASSSGIEGQRYSSGNTIYF. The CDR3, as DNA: TGTGCCAGCAGCTCGGGGATAGAGGGACAACGCTACTCCTCTGGAAACACCATATATTTT.

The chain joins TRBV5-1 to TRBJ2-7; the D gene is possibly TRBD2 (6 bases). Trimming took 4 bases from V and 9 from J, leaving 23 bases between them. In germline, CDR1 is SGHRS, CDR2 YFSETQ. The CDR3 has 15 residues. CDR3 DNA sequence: TGCGCCAGCAGCGGGGGGACCCACGGGGCCACCTCGCAGTACTTC. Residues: CASSGGTHGATSQYF. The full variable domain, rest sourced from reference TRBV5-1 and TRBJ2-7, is KAGVTQTPRYLIKTRGQQVTLSCSPISGHRSVSWYQQTPGQGLQFLFEYFSETQRNKGNFPGRFSGRQFSNSRSEMNVSTLELGDSALYLCASSGGTHGATSQYFGPGTRLTVT.

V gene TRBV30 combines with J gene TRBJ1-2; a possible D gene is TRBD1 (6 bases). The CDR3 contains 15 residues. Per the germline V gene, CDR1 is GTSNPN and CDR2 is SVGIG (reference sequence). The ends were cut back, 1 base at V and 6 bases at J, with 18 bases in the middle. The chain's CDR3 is CAWSARLGGFNGYTF. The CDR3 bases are TGTGCCTGGAGTGCCAGATTGGGGGGCTTTAATGGCTACACCTTC.

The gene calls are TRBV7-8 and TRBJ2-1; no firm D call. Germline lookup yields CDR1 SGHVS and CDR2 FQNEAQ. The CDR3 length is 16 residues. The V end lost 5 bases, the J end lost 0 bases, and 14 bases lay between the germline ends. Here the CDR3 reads CASSPRLSSSYNEQFF. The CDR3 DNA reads TGTGCCAGCAGCCCCAGACTGTCTAGCTCCTACAATGAGCAGTTCTTC.

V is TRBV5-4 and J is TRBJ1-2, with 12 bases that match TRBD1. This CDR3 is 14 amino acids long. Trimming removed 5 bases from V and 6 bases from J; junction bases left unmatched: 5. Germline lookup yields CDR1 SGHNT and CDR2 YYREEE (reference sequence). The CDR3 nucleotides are TGTGCCAGCAGAACGGGACAGGGGGCCCATGGCTACACCTTC. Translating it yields CASRTGQGAHGYTF.

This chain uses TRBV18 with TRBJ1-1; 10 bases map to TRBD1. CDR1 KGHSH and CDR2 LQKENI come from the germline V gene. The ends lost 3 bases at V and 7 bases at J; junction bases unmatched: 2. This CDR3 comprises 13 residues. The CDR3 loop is CASSPGTGVEAFF. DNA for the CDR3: TGTGCCAGCTCACCGGGGACAGGGGTTGAAGCTTTCTTT.

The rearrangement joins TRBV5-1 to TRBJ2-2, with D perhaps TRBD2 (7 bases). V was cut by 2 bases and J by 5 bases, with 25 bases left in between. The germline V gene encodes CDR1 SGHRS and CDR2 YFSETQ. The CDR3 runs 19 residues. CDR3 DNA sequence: TGCGCCAGCAGCTTCACAGTACTACAGGGTACCGGGGGGACCGGGGAGCTGTTTTTT. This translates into CASSFTVLQGTGGTGELFF.

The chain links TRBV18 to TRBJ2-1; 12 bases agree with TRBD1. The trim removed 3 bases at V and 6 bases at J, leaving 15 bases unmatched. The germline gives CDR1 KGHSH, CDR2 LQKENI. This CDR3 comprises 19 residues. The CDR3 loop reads CASSPGTGGDRLVGNEQFF. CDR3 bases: TGTGCCAGCTCACCCGGGACAGGGGGCGATCGATTAGTGGGCAATGAGCAGTTCTTC.

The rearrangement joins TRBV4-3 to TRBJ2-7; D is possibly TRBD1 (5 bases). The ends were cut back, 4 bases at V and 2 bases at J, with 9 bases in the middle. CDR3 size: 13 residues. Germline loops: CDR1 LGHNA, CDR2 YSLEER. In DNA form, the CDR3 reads TGCGCCAGCAGCCGCGACAGAGCCTACGAGCAGTACTTC. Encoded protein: CASSRDRAYEQYF.

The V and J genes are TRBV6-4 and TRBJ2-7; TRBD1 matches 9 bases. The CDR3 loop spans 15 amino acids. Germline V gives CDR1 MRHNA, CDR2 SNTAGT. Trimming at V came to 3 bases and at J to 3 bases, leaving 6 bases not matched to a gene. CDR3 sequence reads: CASSEQGAGNYEQYF. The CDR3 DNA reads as TGTGCCAGCAGTGAACAGGGGGCCGGTAACTACGAGCAGTACTTC.

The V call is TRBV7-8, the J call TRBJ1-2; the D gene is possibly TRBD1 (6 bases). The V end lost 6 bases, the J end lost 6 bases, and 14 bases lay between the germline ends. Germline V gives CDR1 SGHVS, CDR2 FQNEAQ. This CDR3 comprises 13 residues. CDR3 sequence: CASRSGDRDGYTF. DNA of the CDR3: TGTGCCAGCAGGTCAGGGGACCGAGATGGCTACACCTTC.

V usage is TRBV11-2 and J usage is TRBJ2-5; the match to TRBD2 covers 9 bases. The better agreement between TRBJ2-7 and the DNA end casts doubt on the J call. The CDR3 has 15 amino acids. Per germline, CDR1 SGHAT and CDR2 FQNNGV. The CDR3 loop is CASSLVASGTYEQYF. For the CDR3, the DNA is TGTGCCAGCAGCTTAGTGGCTAGCGGGACCTACGAGCAGTACTTC.

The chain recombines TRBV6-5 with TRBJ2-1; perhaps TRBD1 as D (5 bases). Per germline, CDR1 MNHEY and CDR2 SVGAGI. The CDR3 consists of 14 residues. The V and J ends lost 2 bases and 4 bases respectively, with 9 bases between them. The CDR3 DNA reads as TGTGCCAGCAGTTACGTCCAGGGATACAATGAGCAGTTCTTC. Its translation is CASSYVQGYNEQFF.

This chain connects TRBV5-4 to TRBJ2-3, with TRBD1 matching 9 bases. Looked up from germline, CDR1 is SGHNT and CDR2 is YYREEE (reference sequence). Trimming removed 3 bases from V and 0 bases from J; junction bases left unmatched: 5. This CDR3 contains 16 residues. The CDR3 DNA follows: TGTGCCAGCAGCTCGGGACAGGGCGAGAGCACAGATACGCAGTATTTT. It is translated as CASSSGQGESTDTQYF. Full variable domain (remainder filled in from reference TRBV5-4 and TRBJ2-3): ETGVTQSPTHLIKTRGQQVTLRCSSQSGHNTVSWYQQALGQGPQFIFQYYREEENGRGNFPPRFSGLQFPNYSSELNVNALELDDSALYLCASSSGQGESTDTQYFGPGTRLTVL.

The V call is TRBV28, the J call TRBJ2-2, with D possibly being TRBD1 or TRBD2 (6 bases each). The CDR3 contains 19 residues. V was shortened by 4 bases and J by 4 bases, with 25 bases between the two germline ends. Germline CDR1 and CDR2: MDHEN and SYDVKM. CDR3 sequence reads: CASSSMVGGSFGPTGELFF. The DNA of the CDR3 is TGTGCCAGCAGTTCAATGGTAGGGGGGTCGTTTGGGCCCACCGGGGAGCTGTTTTTT.

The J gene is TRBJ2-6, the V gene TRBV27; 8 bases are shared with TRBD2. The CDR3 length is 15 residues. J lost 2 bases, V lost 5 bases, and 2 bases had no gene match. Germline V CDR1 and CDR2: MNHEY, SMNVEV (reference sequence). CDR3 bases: TGTGCCAGCAGTCCGGGAGGGGCTGGGGCCAACGTCCTGACTTTC. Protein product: CASSPGGAGANVLTF.

CDR3 in amino acids: CASSLSSPWASTDTQYF. The CDR3 coding sequence is TGTGCCAGCAGCTTAAGTTCCCCTTGGGCGAGCACAGATACGCAGTATTTT. The J gene is TRBJ2-3, the V gene TRBV7-8; D call uncertain. This CDR3 contains 17 residues. The germline gives CDR1 SGHVS, CDR2 FQNEAQ. Trimming took 2 bases from V and 0 from J, leaving 15 bases between them.

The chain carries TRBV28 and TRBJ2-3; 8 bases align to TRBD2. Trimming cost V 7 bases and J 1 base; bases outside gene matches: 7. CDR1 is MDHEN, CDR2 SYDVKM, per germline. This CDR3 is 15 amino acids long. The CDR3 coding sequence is TGTGCCAGCATCCCCGGGACTAGGGGCACAGATACGCAGTATTTT. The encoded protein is CASIPGTRGTDTQYF.

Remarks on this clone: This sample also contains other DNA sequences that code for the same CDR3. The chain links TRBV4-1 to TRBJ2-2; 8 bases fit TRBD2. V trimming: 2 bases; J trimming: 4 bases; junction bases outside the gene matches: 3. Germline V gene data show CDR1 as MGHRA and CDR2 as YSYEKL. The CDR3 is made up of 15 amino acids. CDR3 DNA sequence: TGCGCCAGCAGCCAAAGTAGCGGGACCACCGGGGAGCTGTTTTTT. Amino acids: CASSQSSGTTGELFF.